This T cell receptor beta chain is from a study of cytomegalovirus exposure and HLA in healthy donors. Amplification used 60 Vbeta primers and 13 Jbeta primers. The table came from immunoSEQ multiplex PCR; TCRdb's copy has only in-frame clones and leaves some out. The sample yields under 200,000 clones, approximately 70% seen once. Germline CDR1 reads LGHNA; CDR2 reads YNFKEQ. The CDR3 totals 18 residues. J was trimmed by 7 bases and V by 2 bases; bases with no gene match: 13. The chain couples TRBV4-2 to TRBJ1-5; 11 bases match TRBD1. Sequencing was done on a sample of PBMCs. This TCR was recovered from a woman aged 25 to 39 in good health and CMV-seronegative. The CDR3 here is CASSQRDFGQGAEQPQHF. DNA for the CDR3: TGTGCCAGCAGCCAAAGAGACTTCGGACAGGGGGCGGAACAGCCCCAGCATTTT.